These 28 T cell receptor beta chains came from one sample sequenced in a study of blood T cell repertoires in COVID-19. Clones were read by immunoSEQ multiplex PCR, and TCRdb kept only the in-frame ones, dropping some. The repertoire holds around 220,000 clones, with around 80% as singletons. The specimen sequenced was PBMCs or T cells enriched from blood (not recorded which). The source is a woman between 40 and 55 years old with acute COVID-19.

The chain employs TRBV6-5 and TRBJ2-1; TRBD1 agrees at 9 bases. Losses at the gene ends were 0 bases for V and 8 bases for J; bases not matched to a gene: 5. Germline V gene lookup returns CDR1 MNHEY and CDR2 SVGAGI. The CDR3 is 15 residues long. CDR3: CASSYSGQGVYEQFF. In DNA form, the CDR3 reads TGTGCCAGCAGTTACTCGGGACAGGGAGTCTATGAGCAGTTCTTC.

With respect to this clone: This CDR3 is also generated by other DNA sequences in the sample. The chain links TRBV7-2 to TRBJ1-6; weak D call: TRBD1 (5 bases). The CDR3 is 13 residues long. CDR1 SGHTA and CDR2 FQGNSA come from the germline V gene. V lost 2 bases and J lost 8, with 7 bases in between. DNA of the CDR3: TGTGCCAGCAGCTTAACGGGGGATTCACCCCTCCACTTT. This codes for CASSLTGDSPLHF.

The V and J genes are TRBV11-2 and TRBJ2-7, with 10 bases lining up with TRBD1. In germline, CDR1 is SGHAT, CDR2 FQNNGV. J lost 7 bases, V lost 3 bases, and 9 bases had no gene match. The CDR3 extends over 15 amino acids. The chain's CDR3 is CASSLTGGRLGEQYF. CDR3 nucleotide sequence: TGTGCCAGCAGCTTGACAGGGGGCCGTCTTGGGGAGCAGTACTTC. The whole variable domain, filled in from reference TRBV11-2 and TRBJ2-7, reads EAGVAQSPRYKIIEKRQSVAFWCNPISGHATLYWYQQILGQGPKLLIQFQNNGVVDDSQLPKDRFSAERLKGVDSTLKIQPAKLEDSAVYLCASSLTGGRLGEQYFGPGTRLTVT.

The chain carries TRBV18 and TRBJ1-2; 12 bases agree with TRBD1. Germline lookup yields CDR1 KGHSH and CDR2 LQKENI. Unmatched junction bases numbered 4, after V lost 3 bases and J lost 5 bases. CDR3 size: 15 residues. The CDR3 region has the DNA TGTGCCAGCTCACCTACGGGACAGGGGGCTTATGGCTACACCTTC. It translates to CASSPTGQGAYGYTF.

V gene TRBV4-1 combines with J gene TRBJ1-4; TRBD1 matches 7 bases. Germline CDR1 is MGHRA and CDR2 is YSYEKL. J lost 2 bases, V lost 2 bases, and 5 bases had no gene match. The length of the CDR3 is 16 residues. The CDR3 nucleotides read TGCGCCAGCAGCCAAAAGAAGACAGGGACTAATGAAAAACTGTTTTTT. This encodes CASSQKKTGTNEKLFF.

This rearrangement joins TRBV5-1 to TRBJ1-2; D ambiguous. The CDR3 spans 13 residues. V was trimmed by 0 bases and J by 8 bases, leaving 11 bases between them. Looked up from germline, CDR1 is SGHRS and CDR2 is YFSETQ. In DNA form, the CDR3 reads TGCGCCAGCAGCTTGGCCGCATGGGAGGGCTACACCTTC. Its protein product is CASSLAAWEGYTF.

The J gene is TRBJ2-1, the V gene TRBV29-1, with TRBD2 matching 7 bases. Germline CDR1 is SQVTM and CDR2 is ANQGSEA. The V and J ends lost 4 bases and 8 bases, in that order; junction bases with no gene match: 8. The CDR3 is 13 amino acids. CDR3 residues: CSVVIGTIDEQFF. CDR3 nucleotide sequence: TGCAGCGTTGTAATCGGGACTATCGATGAGCAGTTCTTC.

The V gene is TRBV7-2, the J gene TRBJ2-1; no clear D. This CDR3 has 13 amino acids. CDR1 and CDR2 (germline): SGHTA, FQGNSA. Trimming removed 1 base from V and 4 bases from J, with 5 bases in between. This CDR3 is CASSLVRYNEQFF. In nucleotides, the CDR3 is TGTGCCAGCAGCTTAGTGAGGTACAATGAGCAGTTCTTC. Full variable domain (missing parts from reference TRBV7-2 and TRBJ2-1): GAGVSQSPSNKVTEKGKDVELRCDPISGHTALYWYRQSLGQGLEFLIYFQGNSAPDKSGLPSDRFSAERTGGSVSTLTIQRTQQEDSAVYLCASSLVRYNEQFFGPGTRLTVL.

The chain carries TRBV5-6 and TRBJ1-4; a possible D gene is TRBD1 (5 bases). Trimming pared 0 bases from V and 2 bases from J, leaving 8 bases between. CDR1 is SGHDT and CDR2 is YYEEEE in the germline V gene. This CDR3 is built from 15 residues. CDR3 protein: CASSLVGGTNEKLFF. In DNA, the CDR3 is TGTGCCAGCAGCTTGGTCGGGGGGACTAATGAAAAACTGTTTTTT.

The rearrangement uses TRBV9 and TRBJ2-5, with a tentative D call TRBD1 (7 bases). Germline CDR1 is SGDLS and CDR2 is YYNGEE. The CDR3 consists of 17 residues. The V gene lost 0 bases and the J gene lost 1 base, with 16 bases spanning the gap. The CDR3 loop reads CASSVDLGGGLQETQYF. The DNA of the CDR3 is TGTGCCAGCAGCGTAGATCTAGGAGGGGGCCTCCAAGAGACCCAGTACTTC.

This clone has a handful of counts. CDR3 in amino acids: CASRLAANTGELFF. CDR3 sequence (DNA): TGTGCCAGCAGACTAGCGGCGAACACCGGGGAGCTGTTTTTT. The J gene is TRBJ2-2, the V gene TRBV25-1, with 8 positions matching TRBD2. CDR3 length: 14 residues. Trimming cost V 6 bases and J 0 bases; bases outside gene matches: 0. Germline V gives CDR1 MGHDK, CDR2 SYGVNS.

V and J are TRBV10-2 and TRBJ1-3, with D perhaps TRBD1 (6 bases). Trimming removed 8 bases at V and 0 bases at J, with 14 bases between. Looked up from germline, CDR1 is WSHSY and CDR2 is SAAADI. The CDR3 covers 15 residues. The CDR3 is CASSRTADSGNTIYF. The CDR3 nucleotides read TGCGCCAGCTCGAGGACAGCGGACTCTGGAAACACCATATATTTT.

The chain carries TRBV5-1 and TRBJ1-4, with D tentatively TRBD1 (6 bases). The CDR3 runs 15 residues. The germline V and J ends were trimmed by 0 bases and 6 bases, with 12 bases remaining between them. Germline CDR1 reads SGHRS; CDR2 reads YFSETQ. As DNA, the CDR3 is TGCGCCAGCAGCTTGGGAGACAGGAGACATGAAAAACTGTTTTTT. Translated, it gives CASSLGDRRHEKLFF.

V usage is TRBV5-1 and J usage is TRBJ2-1; 8 positions match TRBD2. CDR1 SGHRS and CDR2 YFSETQ come from the germline V gene. This CDR3 contains 15 residues. V gave up 5 bases and J gave up 7 bases; unmatched junction bases: 11. CDR3 loop: CASRVPGREDNEQFF. The CDR3 nucleotides read TGCGCCAGCAGGGTACCCGGGAGGGAGGATAATGAGCAGTTCTTC.

The chain recombines TRBV4-3 with TRBJ2-7; D might be TRBD2 (6 bases). Germline loops: CDR1 LGHNA, CDR2 YSLEER. The germline V and J ends were trimmed by 0 bases and 5 bases, with 11 bases remaining between them. The CDR3 loop spans 14 amino acids. CDR3 loop: CASSQDPGRNEQYF. For the CDR3, the DNA is TGCGCCAGCAGCCAAGATCCAGGGAGGAACGAGCAGTACTTC.

This chain joins TRBV4-1 and TRBJ2-7; 12 bases align to TRBD1. The V segment lost 0 bases and the J segment 4 bases; nucleotides outside the gene matches: 4. CDR1 is MGHRA, CDR2 YSYEKL, per germline. The CDR3 is made up of 16 amino acids. CDR3 nucleotide sequence: TGCGCCAGCAGCCAAGAAGGGGACAGGGGGCGGTACGAGCAGTACTTC. Protein sequence: CASSQEGDRGRYEQYF.

A note on this clone: In this CDR3 the conserved last residue, phenylalanine or tryptophan, is missing, so a read error is likely. It is unclear where the CDR3 begins or ends on the DNA, so no DNA is shown, and the CDR3 is as TCRdb lists it. The chain links TRBV11-2 to TRBJ2-2; the table calls TRBD1, which could not be checked here. Germline V gene data show CDR1 as SGHAT and CDR2 as FQNNGV. Termini included, the CDR3 measures 15 amino acids. CDR3 amino acids: CASSLGLGQGEPGVI.

The V and J genes are TRBV18 and TRBJ2-7, with 8 bases that match TRBD1. Losses at the gene ends were 5 bases for V and 5 bases for J; bases not matched to a gene: 11. In germline, CDR1 is KGHSH, CDR2 LQKENI. The CDR3 is 15 amino acids. This CDR3 reads CASSSEGRQGNEQYF. The CDR3 nucleotides are TGTGCCAGCTCATCAGAGGGTCGACAGGGGAACGAGCAGTACTTC.

The chain employs TRBV9 and TRBJ1-2; D unresolved. The germline V and J ends were trimmed by 0 bases and 8 bases, with 14 bases remaining between them. This CDR3 contains 14 residues. Germline V gene data show CDR1 as SGDLS and CDR2 as YYNGEE. The CDR3 here is CASSVAQTAGGYTF. The CDR3 bases are TGTGCCAGCAGCGTAGCTCAAACCGCGGGAGGCTACACCTTC.

The rearrangement joins TRBV3-1 (or the pseudogene TRBV3-2) to TRBJ2-7, with D unresolved. This CDR3 contains 15 residues. Germline CDR1 is LGHDT and CDR2 is YNNKEL (reference sequence). With 2 bases removed from V and 0 bases from J, the gap between germline ends came to 11 bases. The CDR3 nucleotides are TGTGCCAGCAGCCAAAACTCCCTGAGCTCCTACGAGCAGTACTTC. Translating gives CASSQNSLSSYEQYF.

J is TRBJ2-2 and V is TRBV4-1; maybe TRBD2 (5 bases). The germline CDR1 and CDR2 sequences are MGHRA and YSYEKL. The CDR3 is made up of 17 amino acids. The V and J ends lost 0 bases and 6 bases respectively, with 17 bases between them. CDR3 region: CASSQDAEDSIAGELFF. The CDR3 DNA is TGCGCCAGCAGCCAAGATGCTGAGGACTCTATCGCCGGGGAGCTGTTTTTT.

This sequence joins TRBV18 and TRBJ1-1; the D is unclear. This CDR3 has 12 residues. Germline CDR1 reads KGHSH; CDR2 reads LQKENI. Trimming stripped 2 bases from V and 6 bases from J, with 7 bases between. The CDR3 sequence is CASSPTEAEAFF. Here the CDR3 DNA reads TGTGCCAGCTCACCAACTGAAGCTGAAGCTTTCTTT.

This clone has just a few counts. V is TRBV4-1 and J is TRBJ2-3; 10 nucleotides agree with TRBD2. Per the germline V gene, CDR1 is MGHRA and CDR2 is YSYEKL. After removal of 4 bases from V and 12 bases from J, the junction contained 7 bases not matched to a gene. CDR3 length equals 13 residues. The CDR3 region is CASSLLEREGQYF. CDR3 coding DNA: TGCGCCAGCAGCCTCCTTGAGCGGGAGGGCCAGTATTTT.

The rearrangement links TRBV3-1 (or the pseudogene TRBV3-2) to TRBJ1-3, with D possibly TRBD1 on 5 matching bases. CDR1 is LGHDT and CDR2 is YNNKEL in the germline V gene (reference sequence). V lost 2 bases, J lost 5 bases, and 10 bases lay in between. The CDR3 extends over 14 amino acids. CDR3 sequence reads: CASSQIDSRNTIYF. CDR3 coding DNA: TGTGCCAGCAGCCAAATCGACAGCCGAAACACCATATATTTT.

The V and J genes are TRBV19 and TRBJ1-6, with 7 bases that match TRBD1. The junction had 9 bases not matched to a gene; V was cut back by 5 bases and J by 8 bases. Germline V gives CDR1 LNHDA, CDR2 SQIVND (reference sequence). This CDR3 has 15 residues. In DNA, the CDR3 is TGTGCCAGTAGTCCCGTGGCAGGGGGTGATTCACCCCTCCACTTT. Translating it yields CASSPVAGGDSPLHF.

This clone was seen just once. The chain carries TRBV5-1 and TRBJ2-4; 8 bases map to TRBD1. Per germline, CDR1 SGHRS and CDR2 YFSETQ. V trimming: 4 bases; J trimming: 5 bases; junction bases outside the gene matches: 5. The CDR3 has 14 amino acids. Here the CDR3 DNA reads TGCGCCAGCAGCCCCGGACAGGGTGAAAACATTCAGTACTTC. It encodes CASSPGQGENIQYF.

The rearrangement uses TRBV4-3 and TRBJ2-1; tentatively, D is TRBD2 (5 bases). The V end was cut by 4 bases, the J end by 10 bases, with 11 bases between. The germline CDR1 and CDR2 sequences are LGHNA and YSLEER. CDR3 length: 12 residues. CDR3 DNA: TGCGCCAGCAGCCTCCCGGGGAAGGAGCAGTTCTTC. The encoded protein is CASSLPGKEQFF.

J is TRBJ2-2 and V is TRBV7-2, with a tentative D call TRBD2 (5 bases). CDR3 length: 18 residues. The germline V and J ends were trimmed by 3 bases and 5 bases, with 22 bases remaining between them. The germline V gene has CDR1 SGHTA and CDR2 FQGNSA. The CDR3 DNA reads as TGTGCCAGCAGCTTCCAACTCACGGGCCATGGGGAGACCGGGGAGCTGTTTTTT. Translation gives CASSFQLTGHGETGELFF.